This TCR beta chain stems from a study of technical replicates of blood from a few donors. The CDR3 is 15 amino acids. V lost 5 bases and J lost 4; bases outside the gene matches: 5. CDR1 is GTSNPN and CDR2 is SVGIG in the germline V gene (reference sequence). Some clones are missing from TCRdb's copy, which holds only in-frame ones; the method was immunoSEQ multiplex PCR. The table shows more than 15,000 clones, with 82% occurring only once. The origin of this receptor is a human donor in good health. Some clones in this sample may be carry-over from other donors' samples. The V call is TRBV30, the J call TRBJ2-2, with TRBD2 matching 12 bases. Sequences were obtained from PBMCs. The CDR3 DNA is TGTGCCTGGGCCGGACTAGCGGGAAGCACCGGGGAGCTGTTTTTT. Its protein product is CAWAGLAGSTGELFF. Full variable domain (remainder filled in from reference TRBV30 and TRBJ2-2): SQTIHQWPATLVQPVGSPLSLECTVEGTSNPNLYWYRQAAGRGLQLLFYSVGIGQISSEVPQNLSASRPQDRQFILSSKKLLLSDSGFYLCAWAGLAGSTGELFFGEGSRLTVL.